This T cell receptor (beta chain) was profiled in a study of response to subunit inactivated influenza vaccine. Trimming shortened V by 5 bases and J by 14 bases, and 16 bases separated the two germline ends. The CDR3 runs to 12 residues. TCRdb itself ran the RT-PCR reads through MiXCR, one entry per CDR3 protein. Seen here are hundreds of thousands of distinct CDR3 sequences, 18% observed once, and the top ten hold under 13%. This clonotype originated in a middle-aged man who received an inactivated influenza vaccine. This chain links TRBV12-3 or TRBV12-4 with TRBJ2-1; TRBD1 might be the D (6 bases). The sample was PBMCs from blood, taken roughly 5 days after vaccination. The CDR3 DNA reads as TGTGCCAGCAGTCCTTCGGGACATGGGGAGTTCTTC. Its protein is CASSPSGHGEFF.